The clone carrying this T cell receptor (beta chain) was detected only a few times. No antigen is known for it. This sample was included in a study of T cell repertoires in cytomegalovirus infection. About the research overall: It was recently identified HLA-C-restricted and well-studied HLA-B-restricted CMV epitopes that the study used. Public TCR beta signatures were indicative of both CMV infection and a matching HLA type. Overall study findings and caveats: HLA-C-restricted CMV clonotypes gave the most frequent clonotype in two of eight donors. Identification of carriers of CMV plus the relevant HLA was performed using cumulative public TCR beta family frequency.

TCRdb reanalysed the reads using MiXCR and keeps one entry per CDR3 protein. The sample includes about 900,000 distinct CDR3 sequences, approximately 30% of them seen just once. This CDR3 comprises 13 residues. V was trimmed by 3 bases and J by 4 bases, leaving 9 bases between them. The V gene is TRBV12-3 or TRBV12-4, the J gene TRBJ1-2; D not certain. The TCR sequence derives from a human donor in good health (CMV status not recorded). Some clones in this sample may be carry-over from other donors' samples. This sample comprised cultured CD8+ T cells from PBMCs, obtained from culture after CMV antigen stimulation. Here the CDR3 reads CASSFENFYGYTF. CDR3 in DNA: TGTGCCAGCAGTTTTGAGAACTTCTATGGCTACACCTTC.